The text below deals with one TCR beta chain. Germline CDR1 is SEHNR and CDR2 is FQNEAQ (reference sequence). The CDR3 extends over 13 amino acids. Trimming cost V 5 bases and J 10 bases; bases outside gene matches: 10. Primers for the PCR totalled 60 Vbeta and 13 Jbeta. Using immunoSEQ multiplex PCR, the repertoire was profiled, and TCRdb retains in-frame clones only, with some absent. There are over 75,000 clones in the sample; 70% to 90% occur only once, and around 5.2% lies in the top ten. These data originate in a study of cytomegalovirus exposure and HLA in healthy donors. Study-wide context: Drawn from HLA-typed donors, tens of millions of unique TCRs were held in an early data release.

This rearrangement joins TRBV7-9 to TRBJ1-2; TRBD1 matches 7 bases. Input material: PBMCs. The clonotype comes from a young woman in good health and CMV-seropositive. The CDR3 sequence: CASSLRQGDYYTF. The CDR3, as DNA: TGTGCCAGCAGCCTAAGACAGGGAGATTACTACACCTTC.